Detailed here is one TCR beta chain. Its cognate antigen is unknown. These data belong to a study of T cell responses to AZD1222 COVID-19 vaccine. Profiled with immunoSEQ multiplex PCR; TCRdb holds only in-frame clones, not every one. The profile shows about 120,000 clones, more than 85% of them singletons. V was pared by 5 bases and J by 8 bases, with 22 bases between. This CDR3 has 16 residues. From germline, CDR1 is MNHEY and CDR2 SMNVEV (reference sequence). The study, taken as a whole, reports: Unmutated variant regions are reportedly the target of nearly half of TCRs that are spike-specific. Seropositive at baseline were only a handful of AZD1222 recipients. Possibly, clonal diversity was underestimated; donors were largely white British and included more females.

The sequence was collected from an adult in good health. The material was peripheral blood, obtained on day 0 of AZD1222 vaccination. The chain is built from TRBV27 and TRBJ2-1; a weak D match, TRBD1 (6 bases). CDR3 sequence: CASSPRPPRGHDEQFF. The CDR3 DNA is TGTGCCAGCAGTCCTCGACCCCCGAGGGGACATGATGAGCAGTTCTTC.